This record looks at one T cell receptor (beta chain) sequence and its context. Its antigen remains undetermined. At one of its ends the junction is not consistent with the germline gene, which may arise from a read error. The CDR3 numbers 13 residues from cysteine through phenylalanine. Only the CDR3 DNA stays, 39 bases, in frame from base 1. Via the germline V gene, CDR1 is SQVTM and CDR2 ANQGSEA. TRIzol reagent was used to extract blood RNA from unsorted whole blood, while the DNeasy Blood & Tissue kit provided the germline DNA. At the time of sampling, the patients were treatment-naive and had chronic HBV infection. Before surgery, 4 to 5 milliliters of peripheral blood were collected into K2EDTA tubes. Using a constant-region primer and ProtoScript II reverse transcriptase, TCRbeta-specific cDNA was reverse-transcribed from 450 to 650 ng total RNA. TCRbeta libraries were built with three nested multiplex PCR rounds, a slightly modified ARM-PCR procedure. The first two PCR rounds used multiplex TRBV1-TRBV30 forward primers with a Cbeta reverse primer, each for about 10 cycles. Sample barcodes and Illumina adapters were added in a final 25-cycle PCR using Deep VentR polymerase. Before sequencing, amplicons of 200-500 bp were gel-purified using a QIAquick gel extraction kit. TCRbeta amplicons were sequenced on an Illumina HiSeq 2500 with 250-bp paired-end reads. On the authors' methods: Reads were quality-trimmed with Trimmomatic v0.33, and paired reads were merged with FLASH v1.2.11 to recover full CDR3 sequences. MiGEC v1.2.1b assigned V, D and J germline segments to the rearranged TCRbeta sequences. Clonotype statistics and Shannon-Wiener diversity indices were calculated with VDJtools v1.0.0. Except for diversity analysis, only each sample's 250 most abundant clonotypes were used in subsequent analyses to reduce sampling bias. TCRdb reworked the public reads: Q25 trimming with fastp, MiXCR clone assembly, productive beta chains retained. When rows share a CDR3 protein, they turn into one entry using the most common DNA and genes. TCRdb, not the original authors, processed these V and J calls. Here the sample has about 200,000 distinct CDR3 sequences; around three fifths occur a single time. About 7.1% of the sample lies in the top ten.

These data are taken from a study of tumor-infiltrating lymphocytes in primary liver carcinoma (dated by TCRdb to about 2017). Background on the whole study: Between November 2015 and March 2016, roughly 5 patients in China with histopathologically diagnosed primary liver carcinoma had their tumors surgically resected. Of the five patients (three men and two women, aged 30 to 69 years), four had hepatocellular carcinoma and one had combined HCC and intrahepatic cholangiocarcinoma. The tumors of the five patients were staged as T1-T3 N0M0, with maximum diameters ranging from 4.2 to 10 cm. Samples yielded roughly 3.5 to 7.13 million productive TCRbeta reads; read depth did not differ significantly between tissue types. The study combined TCRbeta repertoire sequencing, expression microarrays and whole-exome sequencing across five regions of each liver tumor, with adjacent normal tissue and blood. A total of roughly 35 specimens from 5 patients underwent TCRbeta repertoire sequencing, comprising roughly 25 tumor regions, 5 adjacent noncancerous liver tissues and 5 peripheral blood samples. Technical replicate repertoires showed high reproducibility, with mean shared-clone rates around 0.9 and correlation coefficients above 0.95. On the study overall, not on this receptor specifically: Only 4 or 5 patients were included in the study, and the authors note that the findings should be validated in a larger study. Pairs of tumor regions showed greater repertoire overlap (mean around 36%) than tumor-adjacent pairs (roughly 17%) or tumor-blood pairs (approximately 15%), which is consistent with antigen-driven expansion. Because the samples were bulk and unsorted, CD4+ and CD8+ T cell repertoires could not be compared. A significantly larger repertoire fraction was made up by the top 250 clones in tumors than in blood (p = 0.039). Because sequencing covered only the TCR beta chain and unpaired alpha chains were not captured, true repertoire diversity is likely underestimated.

The origin of this receptor is a woman in her fifties or sixties with primary liver carcinoma and hepatitis B virus infection. The chain was built from TRBV29-1 and TRBJ2-5; a confident D gene designation cannot be given. The sequenced material came from peripheral blood. The DNA sequence is TGCGGCGTTGAAGCCTCGGTACAAGAGACCCTGTACTTC. Translated, this is CGVEASVQETLYF.